This T cell receptor beta chain emerged from a study of T cell repertoires in cytomegalovirus infection. TCRdb ran MiXCR on the reads and lists one entry per CDR3 protein. The repertoire includes roughly 720,000 distinct CDR3 sequences, roughly 35% of them detected once, and 2.5% to 3.5% sits in the top ten. This clonotype was picked up a small number of times. Germline values: CDR1 SGHDN, CDR2 FVKESK. The CDR3 has 15 amino acids. V shed 4 bases and J shed 0 bases, with 12 bases lying between them. Sequencing used PBMCs. This clonotype was obtained from a human donor in good health (CMV status not recorded). Some clones in this sample may be carry-over from other donors' samples. The chain is built from TRBV14 and TRBJ1-1; maybe TRBD1 (6 bases). The CDR3 is CASSRPGVMNTEAFF. The CDR3 DNA sequence: TGTGCCAGCAGCCGTCCAGGGGTTATGAACACTGAAGCTTTCTTT.